A single sample is the source of the 21 T cell receptor beta chains below, sequenced in a study of PD-1 blockade in mismatch repair-deficient tumors. Sequencing was performed with immunoSEQ multiplex PCR; in TCRdb, only in-frame clones are kept and a portion is missing. The table shows about 79,000 clones, with 70% to 90% occurring only once. This specimen consisted of peripheral blood, obtained 44 weeks after starting pembrolizumab. These receptor sequences come from an adult with mismatch repair-deficient cancer.

The V gene is TRBV4-2, the J gene TRBJ2-5; 8 positions match TRBD2. This CDR3 is 17 amino acids long. The V segment lost 0 bases and the J segment 0 bases; nucleotides outside the gene matches: 6. CDR1 and CDR2 (germline): LGHNA, YNFKEQ. The CDR3 loop is CASSQDWPSGYQETQYF. In DNA, the CDR3 is TGTGCCAGCAGCCAAGATTGGCCTAGCGGGTACCAAGAGACCCAGTACTTC.

The rearrangement joins TRBV6-1 to TRBJ1-2, with 8 positions matching TRBD1. This CDR3 has 12 amino acids. Germline V gene lookup returns CDR1 MNHNS and CDR2 SASEGT. Trimming at V came to 7 bases and at J to 7 bases, leaving 5 bases not matched to a gene. CDR3 sequence reads: CASKTGASGYTF. CDR3 DNA sequence: TGTGCCAGCAAGACAGGGGCCAGTGGCTACACCTTC.

J is TRBJ2-7 and V is TRBV5-1, with 7 bases that match TRBD2. The CDR3 length is 14 residues. Germline trimming cut 4 bases from V and 1 base from J; bases unmatched to any gene: 5. CDR1 and CDR2 (germline): SGHRS, YFSETQ. The CDR3 loop reads CASSPSSGSYEQYF. Here the CDR3 DNA reads TGCGCCAGCAGCCCCTCTAGCGGATCCTACGAGCAGTACTTC.

CDR3 protein: CASSSGLVINEQFF. CDR3 in DNA: TGTGCCAGCAGCTCAGGACTAGTTATCAATGAGCAGTTCTTC. The gene calls are TRBV5-6 and TRBJ2-1, with TRBD2 identical over 7 bases. CDR1 is SGHDT, CDR2 YYEEEE, per germline. Trimming at V came to 3 bases and at J to 6 bases, leaving 6 bases not matched to a gene. The CDR3 sequence is 14 residues long.

V and J are TRBV10-3 and TRBJ1-2; tentatively, D is TRBD1 (6 bases). This CDR3 comprises 11 residues. CDR1 and CDR2 from the germline V gene are ENHRY and SYGVKD. Trimming left V 7 bases short and J 6 bases short, with 9 bases between. Written as DNA, the CDR3 is TGTGCCATCACCTCAGGGGATGGCTACACCTTC. It yields the protein CAITSGDGYTF.

The DNA of the CDR3 is TGTGCCAGCAGTTTCGGGCTAGCGACTGAGCAGTTCTTC. Translating it yields CASSFGLATEQFF. The J gene is TRBJ2-1, the V gene TRBV6-5, with D possibly being TRBD2 (6 bases). With 4 bases removed from V and 9 bases from J, the gap between germline ends came to 13 bases. The CDR3 totals 13 residues. Per the germline V gene, CDR1 is MNHEY and CDR2 is SVGAGI.

This clone occurred once. The genes are TRBV5-1 and TRBJ2-6; 15 bases align to TRBD2. CDR3 length equals 19 residues. The V gene end was trimmed by 4 bases and the J gene end by 0 bases; junction bases not matched to a gene: 5. Germline V lookup: CDR1 SGHRS, CDR2 YFSETQ. The CDR3 DNA reads TGCGCCAGCAGCCACGGACTAGCGGGAGGGGGCTCTGGGGCCAACGTCCTGACTTTC. Protein product: CASSHGLAGGGSGANVLTF.

J is TRBJ2-1 and V is TRBV7-2; 8 bases are a match to TRBD2. J was trimmed by 1 base and V by 1 base; bases with no gene match: 6. This CDR3 has 17 amino acids. The germline gives CDR1 SGHTA, CDR2 FQGNSA. CDR3 DNA: TGTGCCAGCAGCTTAGTTCTCCGCGGGAGGTCCTACAATGAGCAGTTCTTC. This codes for CASSLVLRGRSYNEQFF. Drawing the rest from reference TRBV7-2 and TRBJ2-1, the complete variable domain is GAGVSQSPSNKVTEKGKDVELRCDPISGHTALYWYRQSLGQGLEFLIYFQGNSAPDKSGLPSDRFSAERTGGSVSTLTIQRTQQEDSAVYLCASSLVLRGRSYNEQFFGPGTRLTVL.

The chain employs TRBV5-1 and TRBJ2-5; possible D gene TRBD1, 5 bases. Germline V gene data show CDR1 as SGHRS and CDR2 as YFSETQ. The CDR3 runs to 13 residues. V lost 7 bases and J 1 base, leaving 11 bases between the germline ends. The CDR3 DNA is TGCGCCAGCGGCCAGGGTCCCCAAGAGACCCAGTACTTC. It is translated as CASGQGPQETQYF.

This chain links TRBV19 with TRBJ1-4; D not resolved. The CDR3 is made up of 15 amino acids. Germline V CDR1 and CDR2: LNHDA, SQIVND (reference sequence). Trimming stripped 0 bases from V and 4 bases from J, with 9 bases between. The CDR3 DNA follows: TGTGCCAGTAGTATAGATCGCGGATATAATGAAAAACTGTTTTTT. Translation: CASSIDRGYNEKLFF.

The V call is TRBV19, the J call TRBJ2-3, with TRBD2 identical over 13 bases. Trimming took 4 bases from V and 2 from J; bases not matched to a gene: 3. Germline CDR1 LNHDA, CDR2 SQIVND (reference sequence). The CDR3 totals 16 residues. The CDR3 loop is CASSTGTSGNTDTQYF. The DNA of the CDR3 is TGTGCCAGTAGTACAGGGACTAGCGGGAACACAGATACGCAGTATTTT.

This clone appeared a single time. V usage is TRBV7-3 and J usage is TRBJ1-1, with TRBD1 identical over 7 bases. CDR3 length equals 13 residues. V trimming: 4 bases; J trimming: 4 bases; junction bases outside the gene matches: 3. Germline values: CDR1 SGHTA, CDR2 FQGTGA. CDR3 region: CASSSHRGTEAFF. CDR3 coding DNA: TGTGCCAGCAGCTCCCACAGGGGCACTGAAGCTTTCTTT.

This chain joins TRBV11-2 and TRBJ2-5, with 7 bases lining up with TRBD1. CDR3 length equals 14 residues. V lost 5 bases and J lost 3; bases outside the gene matches: 6. The germline CDR1 and CDR2 sequences are SGHAT and FQNNGV. The CDR3 DNA reads TGTGCCAGCAGCGTAACCGGGACAGAAGAGACCCAGTACTTC. Translated: CASSVTGTEETQYF. The full variable domain, rest sourced from reference TRBV11-2 and TRBJ2-5, is EAGVAQSPRYKIIEKRQSVAFWCNPISGHATLYWYQQILGQGPKLLIQFQNNGVVDDSQLPKDRFSAERLKGVDSTLKIQPAKLEDSAVYLCASSVTGTEETQYFGPGTRLLVL.

There are many counts of this clone. As DNA, the CDR3 is TGTGCCAGCAGCCGGGGACTAGCGGGAGGGATCGCGAACACCGGGGAGCTGTTTTTT. It specifies CASSRGLAGGIANTGELFF. This chain links TRBV11-3 with TRBJ2-2, with 16 bases fitting TRBD2. V was pared by 5 bases and J by 0 bases, with 6 bases of the junction left unmatched. This CDR3 has 19 residues. Germline V gene data show CDR1 as SGHNT and CDR2 as YENEEA.

CDR3 sequence reads: CAISEPQQTGRDAYEQYF. DNA for the CDR3: TGTGCCATCAGTGAGCCACAACAGACAGGGAGGGACGCCTACGAGCAGTACTTC. This chain joins TRBV10-3 and TRBJ2-7, with D perhaps TRBD1 or TRBD2 (7 bases each). The ends were cut back, 2 bases at V and 2 bases at J, with 22 bases in the middle. The CDR3 covers 18 residues. The V gene's germline CDR1 is ENHRY and CDR2 SYGVKD.

The chain has TRBV10-2 and TRBJ2-1; 12 bases fit TRBD1. Germline trimming cut 4 bases from V and 7 bases from J; bases unmatched to any gene: 8. Germline CDR1 reads WSHSY; CDR2 reads SAAADI. The CDR3 spans 16 residues. The CDR3 DNA follows: TGCGCCAGCAGTGGCTGGGACAGGGGGCGAGGGAATGAGCAGTTCTTC. As protein: CASSGWDRGRGNEQFF.

The CDR3 region is CASSPDAPTSYNEQFF. CDR3 coding DNA: TGTGCCAGCAGTCCAGATGCTCCCACCTCCTACAATGAGCAGTTCTTC. V and J are TRBV27 and TRBJ2-1; unclear D gene. Germline values: CDR1 MNHEY, CDR2 SMNVEV (reference sequence). The germline V and J ends were trimmed by 5 bases and 0 bases, with 14 bases remaining between them. CDR3 length: 16 residues.

The J gene is TRBJ2-3, the V gene TRBV14, with 9 bases that match TRBD1. CDR1 is SGHDN, CDR2 FVKESK, per germline. Losses at the gene ends were 1 base for V and 3 bases for J; bases not matched to a gene: 11. The CDR3 extends over 18 amino acids. DNA for the CDR3: TGTGCCAGCAGCCAAGTTATGGGATGGGACAGGGCGACAGATACGCAGTATTTT. Amino acid sequence: CASSQVMGWDRATDTQYF.

The chain combines TRBV28 with TRBJ2-7; D unresolved. Germline V lookup: CDR1 MDHEN, CDR2 SYDVKM. V was pared by 9 bases and J by 2 bases, with 14 bases between. The CDR3 is 13 amino acids. CDR3 coding DNA: TGTGCCAGGATGTTTCGGGTCCCCTACGAGCAGTACTTC. Its protein is CARMFRVPYEQYF. Variable domain in full (rest from reference TRBV28 and TRBJ2-7): DVKVTQSSRYLVKRTGEKVFLECVQDMDHENMFWYRQDPGLGLRLIYFSYDVKMKEKGDIPEGYSVSREKKERFSLILESASTNQTSMYLCARMFRVPYEQYFGPGTRLTVT.

The chain employs TRBV19 and TRBJ1-1; D might be TRBD1 (6 bases). Germline V CDR1 and CDR2: LNHDA, SQIVND (reference sequence). V lost 4 bases and J lost 1, with 10 bases in between. There are 14 residues in the CDR3. CDR3 sequence (DNA): TGTGCCAGTAGTAGAGAGACAGGGAACACTGAAGCTTTCTTT. Protein product: CASSRETGNTEAFF.

This clone was seen just once. V is TRBV7-6 and J is TRBJ2-2; 14 bases align to TRBD2. The CDR3 is 17 amino acids. V trimming: 0 bases; J trimming: 7 bases; junction bases outside the gene matches: 4. Per germline, CDR1 SGHVS and CDR2 FNYEAQ. The CDR3 loop reads CASSLAPGLAGVGELFF. CDR3 nucleotide sequence: TGTGCCAGCAGCTTAGCCCCGGGACTAGCGGGAGTCGGGGAGCTGTTTTTT.